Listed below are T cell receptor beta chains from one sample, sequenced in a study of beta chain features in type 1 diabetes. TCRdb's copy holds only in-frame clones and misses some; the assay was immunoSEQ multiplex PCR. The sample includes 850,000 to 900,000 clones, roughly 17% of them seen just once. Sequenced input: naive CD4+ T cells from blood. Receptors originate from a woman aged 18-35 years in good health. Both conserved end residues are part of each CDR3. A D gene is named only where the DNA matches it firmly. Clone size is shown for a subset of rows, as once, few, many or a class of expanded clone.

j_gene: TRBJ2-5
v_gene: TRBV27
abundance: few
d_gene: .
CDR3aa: CASSLSIWETQYF
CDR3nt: TGTGCCAGCAGTTTATCGATATGGGAGACCCAGTACTTC

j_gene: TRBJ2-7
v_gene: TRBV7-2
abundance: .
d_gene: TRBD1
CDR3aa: CASSQDRYEQYF
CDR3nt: TGTGCCAGCAGCCAGGACAGGTACGAGCAGTACTTC

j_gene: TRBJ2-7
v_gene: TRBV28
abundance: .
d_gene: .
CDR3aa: CASGGSRSEQYF
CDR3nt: TGTGCCAGCGGGGGGTCGAGGTCCGAGCAGTACTTC

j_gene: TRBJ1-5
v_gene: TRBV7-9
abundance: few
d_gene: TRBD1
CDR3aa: CASSLGQAGPQHF
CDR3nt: TGTGCCAGCAGCTTGGGACAGGCGGGGCCCCAGCATTTT

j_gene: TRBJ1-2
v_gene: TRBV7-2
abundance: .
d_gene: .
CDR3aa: CASSFAVDYGYTF
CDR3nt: TGTGCCAGCAGCTTCGCGGTCGACTATGGCTACACCTTC

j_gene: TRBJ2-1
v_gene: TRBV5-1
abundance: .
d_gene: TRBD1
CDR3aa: CASWDRVVSNEQFF
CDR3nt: TGCGCCTCCTGGGACAGGGTGGTTTCTAATGAGCAGTTCTTC

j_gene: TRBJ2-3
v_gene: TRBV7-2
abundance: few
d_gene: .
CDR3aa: CASSTGGPDTQYF
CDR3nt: TGTGCCAGCAGCACCGGGGGGCCGGATACGCAGTATTTT

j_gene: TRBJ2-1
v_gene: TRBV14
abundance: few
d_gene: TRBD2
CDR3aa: CASSLWTSGRDEQFF
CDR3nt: TGTGCCAGCAGCCTCTGGACTAGCGGGAGGGATGAGCAGTTCTTC

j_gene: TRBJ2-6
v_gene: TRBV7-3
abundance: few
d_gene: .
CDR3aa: CASSPIHWRDTDSGANVLTF
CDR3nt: TGTGCCAGCAGTCCTATTCATTGGAGGGACACCGACTCTGGGGCCAACGTCCTGACTTTC

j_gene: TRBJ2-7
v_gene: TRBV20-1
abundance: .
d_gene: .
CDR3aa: CSGTAGYEQYF
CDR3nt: TGCAGTGGGACAGCCGGCTACGAGCAGTACTTC

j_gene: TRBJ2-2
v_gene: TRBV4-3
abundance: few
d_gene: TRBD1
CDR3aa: CASSPRGGPTGELFF
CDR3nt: TGCGCCAGCAGCCCTCGAGGGGGCCCCACCGGGGAGCTGTTTTTT

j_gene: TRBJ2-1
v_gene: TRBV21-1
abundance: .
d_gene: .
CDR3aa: CASSKADSYNEQFF
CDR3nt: TGTGCCAGCAGCAAAGCGGACAGTTACAATGAGCAGTTCTTC

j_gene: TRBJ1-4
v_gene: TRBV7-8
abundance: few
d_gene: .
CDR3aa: CASSSSEGRLFF
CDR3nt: TGTGCCAGCAGCTCCTCTGAAGGGCGACTGTTTTTT

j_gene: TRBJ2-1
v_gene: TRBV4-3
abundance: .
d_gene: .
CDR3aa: CASSQGLAVPTGEQFF
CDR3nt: TGCGCCAGCAGCCAAGGTCTAGCGGTCCCTACAGGGGAGCAGTTCTTC

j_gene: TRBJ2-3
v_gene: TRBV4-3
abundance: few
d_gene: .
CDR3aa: CASSQGRGYTDTQYF
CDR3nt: TGCGCCAGCAGCCAAGGTCGTGGTTACACAGATACGCAGTATTTT

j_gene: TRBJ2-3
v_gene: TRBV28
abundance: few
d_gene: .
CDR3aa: CASSGPNAGSRDTQYF
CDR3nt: TGTGCCAGCAGTGGCCCTAATGCGGGCTCACGGGATACGCAGTATTTT

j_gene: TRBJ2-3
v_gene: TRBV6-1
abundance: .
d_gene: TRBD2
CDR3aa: CASSLAGAGRDTQYF
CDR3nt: TGTGCCAGCAGCCTAGCGGGAGCCGGGAGAGATACGCAGTATTTT

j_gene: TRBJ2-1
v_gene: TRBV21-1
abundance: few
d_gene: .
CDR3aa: CASSAKPPGGNNEQFF
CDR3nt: TGTGCCAGCAGCGCAAAGCCCCCCGGGGGAAACAATGAGCAGTTCTTC

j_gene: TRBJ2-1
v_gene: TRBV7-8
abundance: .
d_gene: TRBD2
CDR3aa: CASSLGSGTSFYEQFF
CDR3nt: TGTGCCAGCAGCTTAGGCTCCGGGACTAGTTTCTATGAGCAGTTCTTC

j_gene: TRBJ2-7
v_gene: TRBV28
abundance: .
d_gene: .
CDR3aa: CATLDRTATYEQYF
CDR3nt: TGTGCCACCCTTGACAGGACGGCTACCTACGAGCAGTACTTC

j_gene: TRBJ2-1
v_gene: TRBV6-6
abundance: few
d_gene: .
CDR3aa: CASKRGIEPPDNEQFF
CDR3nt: TGTGCCAGCAAACGGGGGATAGAGCCCCCGGACAATGAGCAGTTCTTC

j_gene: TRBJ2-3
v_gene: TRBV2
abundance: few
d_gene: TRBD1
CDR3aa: CASSVRQGNTDTQYF
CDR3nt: TGTGCCAGCAGTGTTCGACAGGGGAACACAGATACGCAGTATTTT

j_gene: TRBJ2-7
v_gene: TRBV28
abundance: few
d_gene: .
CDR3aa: CASSSHTHYEQYF
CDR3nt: TGTGCCAGCAGTTCGCATACACACTACGAGCAGTACTTC

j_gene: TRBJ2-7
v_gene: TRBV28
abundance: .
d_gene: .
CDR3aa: CASRNPGYSYEQYF
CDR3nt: TGTGCCAGCAGGAACCCAGGGTATTCCTACGAGCAGTACTTC

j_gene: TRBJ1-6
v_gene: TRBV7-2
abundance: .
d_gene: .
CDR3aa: CASSLQGMARSSPLHF
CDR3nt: TGTGCCAGCAGCTTACAGGGGATGGCTAGGTCTTCACCCCTCCACTTT

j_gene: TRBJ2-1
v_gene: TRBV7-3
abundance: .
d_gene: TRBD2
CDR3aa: CASSTPAGVTMNEQFF
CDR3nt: TGTGCCAGCAGCACCCCCGCGGGGGTAACAATGAATGAGCAGTTCTTC

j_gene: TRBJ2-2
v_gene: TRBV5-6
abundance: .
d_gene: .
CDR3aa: CASSFRFVAGSGELFF
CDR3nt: TGTGCCAGCAGCTTTCGCTTTGTGGCTGGTTCTGGGGAGCTGTTTTTT

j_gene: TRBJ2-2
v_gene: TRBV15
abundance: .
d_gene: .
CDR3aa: CATSRDLSFRDTGELFF
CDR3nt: TGTGCCACCAGCAGAGATTTGAGTTTTCGGGACACCGGGGAGCTGTTTTTT

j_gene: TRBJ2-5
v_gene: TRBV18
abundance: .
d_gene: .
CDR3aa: CASSPRAGTKETQYF
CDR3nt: TGTGCCAGCTCACCACGCGCCGGGACCAAGGAGACCCAGTACTTC

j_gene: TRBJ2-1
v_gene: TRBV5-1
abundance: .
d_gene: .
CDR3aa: CASSPVRGEQFF
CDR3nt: TGCGCCAGCAGCCCAGTAAGGGGTGAGCAGTTCTTC

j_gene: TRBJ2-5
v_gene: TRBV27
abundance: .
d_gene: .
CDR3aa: CASASQGETQYF
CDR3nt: TGTGCCAGCGCATCCCAGGGAGAGACCCAGTACTTC

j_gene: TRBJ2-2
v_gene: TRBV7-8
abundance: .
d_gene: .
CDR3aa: CASSWGASAGELFF
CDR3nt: TGTGCCAGCAGCTGGGGAGCTTCCGCCGGGGAGCTGTTTTTT

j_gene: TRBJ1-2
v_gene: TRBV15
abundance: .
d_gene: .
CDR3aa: CATSRGNRAAHGYTF
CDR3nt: TGTGCCACCAGCAGAGGAAACAGGGCCGCGCATGGCTACACCTTC

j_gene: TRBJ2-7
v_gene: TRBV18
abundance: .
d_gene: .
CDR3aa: CASSPPSATGEQYF
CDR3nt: TGTGCCAGCTCACCACCGTCAGCTACTGGAGAGCAGTACTTC

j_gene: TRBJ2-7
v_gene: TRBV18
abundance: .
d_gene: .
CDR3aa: CASSPPVGFEQYF
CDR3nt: TGTGCCAGCTCACCACCGGTAGGTTTCGAGCAGTACTTC

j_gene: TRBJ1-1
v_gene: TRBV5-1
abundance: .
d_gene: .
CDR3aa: CASSLAGITEAFF
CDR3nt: TGCGCCAGCAGCTTGGCCGGGATTACTGAAGCTTTCTTT

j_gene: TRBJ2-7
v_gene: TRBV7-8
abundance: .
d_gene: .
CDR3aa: CASSLGDSTSKNTYEQYF
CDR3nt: TGTGCCAGCAGCTTAGGAGACTCTACCTCGAAAAATACCTACGAGCAGTACTTC

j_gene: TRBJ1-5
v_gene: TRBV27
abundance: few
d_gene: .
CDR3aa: CASSLSWSSNQPQHF
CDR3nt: TGTGCCAGCAGTTTATCGTGGAGTAGCAATCAGCCCCAGCATTTT

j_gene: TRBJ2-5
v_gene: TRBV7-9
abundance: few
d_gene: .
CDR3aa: CASSPQGSQETQYF
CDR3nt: TGTGCCAGCAGCCCGCAGGGGAGTCAAGAGACCCAGTACTTC

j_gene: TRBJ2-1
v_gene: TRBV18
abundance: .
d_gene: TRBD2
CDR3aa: CASSPRLADGYNEQFF
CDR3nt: TGTGCCAGCTCACCACGACTAGCGGACGGATACAATGAGCAGTTCTTC

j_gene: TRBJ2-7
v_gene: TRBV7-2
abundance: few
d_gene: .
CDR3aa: CASSLVGGTYEQYF
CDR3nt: TGTGCCAGCAGCTTAGTTGGCGGAACCTACGAGCAGTACTTC